The rows below give T cell receptor beta chains drawn from one sample of a study of identifying expanded T cells in peripheral blood. The assay was immunoSEQ multiplex PCR, and TCRdb's table has in-frame clones only and misses some. The table includes about 86,000 clones, around 84% detected once. Sequencing was performed on blood. The source of these receptors is a person aged 18 to 70 in good health. CDR3s include the opening cysteine and the closing phenylalanine or tryptophan. The order of the fields is V gene, J gene, D gene, clone size, CDR3 DNA, CDR3 protein. D genes are given only for firm matches. Expanded clones get a size class; other rows say once, few or many, or leave the size out.

V gene: TRBV6-5; J gene: TRBJ2-2; D gene: -; clone size: -; CDR3 DNA: TGTGCCAGCAGTTCCCCCACCGGGGAGCTGTTTTTT; CDR3 protein: CASSSPTGELFF
V gene: TRBV19; J gene: TRBJ2-7; D gene: -; clone size: few; CDR3 DNA: TGTGCCAGTAGTAGAGGGGGGAAATACGAGCAGTACTTC; CDR3 protein: CASSRGGKYEQYF
V gene: TRBV6-5; J gene: TRBJ1-6; D gene: -; clone size: few; CDR3 DNA: TGTGCCAGCGGGCCCCGTTCCCCACGGGATTCACCCCTCCACTTT; CDR3 protein: CASGPRSPRDSPLHF
V gene: TRBV15; J gene: TRBJ1-4; D gene: -; clone size: -; CDR3 DNA: TGTGCCACCAGCAGAGATTCGTCCGGACTTCATAATGAAAAACTGTTTTTT; CDR3 protein: CATSRDSSGLHNEKLFF
V gene: TRBV7-9; J gene: TRBJ2-5; D gene: TRBD1; clone size: -; CDR3 DNA: TGTGCCAGCAGCTCCGGGACAGGGGCTTTTGAGACCCAGTACTTC; CDR3 protein: CASSSGTGAFETQYF
V gene: TRBV7-9; J gene: TRBJ1-3; D gene: -; clone size: -; CDR3 DNA: TGTGCCAGCAGCCTTACAGTATCTGGAAACACCATATATTTT; CDR3 protein: CASSLTVSGNTIYF
V gene: TRBV5-1; J gene: TRBJ1-2; D gene: -; clone size: -; CDR3 DNA: TGCGCCAGCAGCGTGGGAAGACTCTATGGCTACACCTTC; CDR3 protein: CASSVGRLYGYTF
V gene: TRBV10-2; J gene: TRBJ2-3; D gene: -; clone size: -; CDR3 DNA: TGCGCCAGCGGACAGCCTTACTCAGATACGCAGTATTTT; CDR3 protein: CASGQPYSDTQYF
V gene: TRBV5-1; J gene: TRBJ2-5; D gene: -; clone size: -; CDR3 DNA: TGCGCCAGCAGCTTGGTAGCAGGAGAAGAGACCCAGTACTTC; CDR3 protein: CASSLVAGEETQYF
V gene: TRBV29-1; J gene: TRBJ1-2; D gene: -; clone size: once; CDR3 DNA: TGCAGCGTGGAAACAGGGTACTATGGCTACACCTTC; CDR3 protein: CSVETGYYGYTF
V gene: TRBV6-1; J gene: TRBJ1-1; D gene: -; clone size: -; CDR3 DNA: TGTGCCAGCAGTGAAGCTTCTTGGTGGGGGGAACGGGATGAAGCTTTCTTT; CDR3 protein: CASSEASWWGERDEAFF
V gene: TRBV5-1; J gene: TRBJ1-3; D gene: -; clone size: -; CDR3 DNA: TGCGCCAGCAGCTCTGGCAGCTCTGGAAACACCATATATTTT; CDR3 protein: CASSSGSSGNTIYF
V gene: TRBV6-6; J gene: TRBJ1-3; D gene: -; clone size: -; CDR3 DNA: TGTGCCAGCAGTTACTCAGTTGGGGGAGACAACACCATATATTTT; CDR3 protein: CASSYSVGGDNTIYF
V gene: TRBV11-1; J gene: TRBJ2-1; D gene: -; clone size: -; CDR3 DNA: TGTGCCAGCAGCTTAGCAGGAGGGTTTGGTGAGCAGTTCTTC; CDR3 protein: CASSLAGGFGEQFF
V gene: TRBV4-1; J gene: TRBJ1-6; D gene: -; clone size: -; CDR3 DNA: TGCGCCAGCAGCTCCAGGCCCAACCTCCAGGGAGACAATTCACCCCTCCACTTT; CDR3 protein: CASSSRPNLQGDNSPLHF
V gene: TRBV13; J gene: TRBJ2-7; D gene: -; clone size: -; CDR3 DNA: TGTGCCAGCAGCTTGGGGGGTGCCAGCTCCTACGAGCAGTACTTC; CDR3 protein: CASSLGGASSYEQYF
V gene: TRBV29-1; J gene: TRBJ1-2; D gene: TRBD1; clone size: -; CDR3 DNA: TGCAGCGCCGGGACAGCTTATGGCTACACCTTC; CDR3 protein: CSAGTAYGYTF
V gene: TRBV9; J gene: TRBJ2-1; D gene: -; clone size: -; CDR3 DNA: TGTGCCAGCAGCGTAGGTTCCTACAATGAGCAGTTCTTC; CDR3 protein: CASSVGSYNEQFF
V gene: TRBV5-4; J gene: TRBJ1-6; D gene: -; clone size: -; CDR3 DNA: TGTGCCAGCAGCTTGGTTGCGGGGGGAAGAATTGGACCCCTCCACTTT; CDR3 protein: CASSLVAGGRIGPLHF
V gene: TRBV29-1; J gene: TRBJ2-5; D gene: -; clone size: -; CDR3 DNA: TGCAGCGTTATCCCGGGAGAGACCCAGTACTTC; CDR3 protein: CSVIPGETQYF
V gene: TRBV4-1; J gene: TRBJ1-5; D gene: -; clone size: -; CDR3 DNA: TGCGCCAGCAGCCAAGGTCTGCAGGCCCGGAGGCATCAGCCCCAGCATTTT; CDR3 protein: CASSQGLQARRHQPQHF
V gene: TRBV7-6; J gene: TRBJ2-5; D gene: -; clone size: -; CDR3 DNA: TGTGCCAGCAGCTTAACAGGGATAACTCAAGAGACCCAGTACTTC; CDR3 protein: CASSLTGITQETQYF
V gene: TRBV7-2; J gene: TRBJ2-3; D gene: -; clone size: -; CDR3 DNA: TGTGCCAGCGGGGAGATACTCACAGATACGCAGTATTTT; CDR3 protein: CASGEILTDTQYF
V gene: TRBV9; J gene: TRBJ2-7; D gene: TRBD1; clone size: -; CDR3 DNA: TGTGCCAGCAGCCAAGCTATACCGGGACAGGGGGAATACGAGCAGTACTTC; CDR3 protein: CASSQAIPGQGEYEQYF
V gene: TRBV19; J gene: TRBJ2-2; D gene: -; clone size: -; CDR3 DNA: TGTGCCAGTAGTGAATTGTCCTCCCCGTACACCGGGGAGCTGTTTTTT; CDR3 protein: CASSELSSPYTGELFF